One and the same sample provided the 18 T cell receptor beta chains below, sequenced in a study of spatial heterogeneity in lung cancer. TCRdb reprocessed the 5' RACE reads with MiXCR, giving one entry per CDR3 protein. The sample yields tens of thousands of distinct CDR3 sequences, 7.5% to 9% seen once. As to time point: sample taken at primary tumor resection. Tumor, nontumor lung or frozen PBMC supplied whole RNA that was sequenced unsorted. Here the sequenced sample was PBMCs, taken at surgery. These receptor sequences come from a female donor with early-stage non-small cell lung cancer.

V and J are TRBV29-1 and TRBJ2-3; D perhaps matches TRBD2 (6 bases). The germline V gene encodes CDR1 SQVTM and CDR2 ANQGSEA. CDR3 length: 15 residues. V was clipped by 4 bases and J by 1 base, with 15 bases between them. The CDR3 nucleotides are TGCAGCGTTGTATGGGGGGACGAAGGCACAGATACGCAGTATTTT. The encoded protein is CSVVWGDEGTDTQYF.

At least ten counts were recorded for this clonotype. The V call is TRBV7-3, the J call TRBJ1-1; weak D call: TRBD1 (5 bases). The CDR3 extends over 14 amino acids. The germline gives CDR1 SGHTA, CDR2 FQGTGA. The V end lost 5 bases, the J end lost 1 base, and 11 bases lay between the germline ends. The CDR3 here is CASSPSTANTEAFF. The CDR3 nucleotides read TGTGCCAGCAGCCCTTCGACAGCGAACACTGAAGCTTTCTTT.

This clonotype was detected a few times. This chain uses TRBV3-1 with TRBJ1-1; D uncertain. The CDR3 runs 14 residues. Trimming left V 6 bases short and J 1 base short, with 12 bases between. The germline V gene encodes CDR1 LGHDT and CDR2 YNNKEL (reference sequence). The CDR3 loop reads CASRSGLPNTEAFF. The DNA of the CDR3 is TGTGCCAGCAGGTCCGGGCTCCCGAACACTGAAGCTTTCTTT.

This clonotype was seen many times. The rearrangement joins TRBV7-9 to TRBJ2-3; D ambiguous. From germline, CDR1 is SEHNR and CDR2 FQNEAQ (reference sequence). The CDR3 covers 12 residues. V gave up 2 bases and J gave up 3 bases, with 3 bases separating them. CDR3 amino acids: CASSLSTDTQYF. The CDR3 coding sequence is TGTGCCAGCAGCTTAAGTACAGATACGCAGTATTTT.

This clonotype showed up many times. The chain carries TRBV27 and TRBJ2-2; the D is unclear. Looked up from germline, CDR1 is MNHEY and CDR2 is SMNVEV (reference sequence). Trimming removed 0 bases from V and 1 base from J, with 6 bases in between. The CDR3 contains 15 residues. Written as DNA, the CDR3 is TGTGCCAGCAGTTTATCTCCAGTGAACACCGGGGAGCTGTTTTTT. Translation gives CASSLSPVNTGELFF.

The J gene is TRBJ2-1, the V gene TRBV12-3 or TRBV12-4; TRBD1 matches 8 bases. The V gene end was trimmed by 3 bases and the J gene end by 4 bases; junction bases not matched to a gene: 8. This CDR3 contains 16 residues. DNA for the CDR3: TGTGCCAGCAGTTTGGGACAGGCCCGAAAATACAATGAGCAGTTCTTC. Protein: CASSLGQARKYNEQFF.

This clonotype has at least ten counts. The gene calls are TRBV11-1 and TRBJ2-7; D gene ambiguous. Trimming took off 5 bases at V and 5 bases at J, with 7 bases between the two ends. This CDR3 has 11 residues. The germline V gene encodes CDR1 SGHAT and CDR2 FQDESV (reference sequence). CDR3 sequence (DNA): TGTGCCAGCAGCGAACAACACGAGCAGTACTTC. This sequence encodes CASSEQHEQYF. The full variable domain, in which reference TRBV11-1 and TRBJ2-7 provide the parts outside the CDR3, is EAEVAQSPRYKITEKSQAVAFWCDPISGHATLYWYRQILGQGPELLVQFQDESVVDDSQLPKDRFSAERLKGVDSTLKIQPAELGDSAMYLCASSEQHEQYFGPGTRLTVT.

This clonotype has more than one count but fewer than ten. The genes are TRBV29-1 and TRBJ2-1; 12 nucleotides align to TRBD2. The CDR3 is 13 residues long. The germline CDR1 and CDR2 sequences are SQVTM and ANQGSEA. Trimming took 3 bases from V and 6 from J; bases not matched to a gene: 0. The CDR3 DNA sequence: TGCAGCGTTGAGACTAGCGGGGGCAATGAGCAGTTCTTC. This translates into CSVETSGGNEQFF.

This clonotype was picked up a small number of times. The gene calls are TRBV20-1 and TRBJ2-7, with 9 bases fitting TRBD2. The CDR3 covers 15 residues. V trimming: 6 bases; J trimming: 2 bases; junction bases outside the gene matches: 11. CDR1 DFQATT and CDR2 SNEGSKA come from the germline V gene (reference sequence). The CDR3 DNA is TGCAGTGCGCATAGCGGGAGTATGATTACCTACGAGCAGTACTTC. This translates into CSAHSGSMITYEQYF.

In its sample, this clonotype was seen many times. The J gene is TRBJ2-3, the V gene TRBV29-1; TRBD2 aligns across 7 bases. CDR3 length: 15 amino acids. V dropped 4 bases and J dropped 1; count of bases not matched to a gene: 8. Germline V CDR1 and CDR2: SQVTM, ANQGSEA. This CDR3 reads CSVGGGMVGTDTQYF. The CDR3, as DNA: TGCAGCGTTGGGGGGGGGATGGTCGGCACAGATACGCAGTATTTT.

This clonotype was found many times. The chain recombines TRBV7-7 with TRBJ2-1; TRBD1 matches 7 bases. This CDR3 region has 14 residues. Germline V gene data show CDR1 as SSHAT and CDR2 as FNYEAQ (reference sequence). After removal of 5 bases from V and 7 bases from J, the junction contained 8 bases not matched to a gene. The CDR3, as DNA: TGTGCCAGCAGCCCTTTGACAGGGTGGAATGAGCAGTTCTTC. Protein sequence: CASSPLTGWNEQFF.

The CDR3 reads CASSSTPGPGPYGYTF. CDR3 nucleotides: TGTGCCAGCAGTTCGACTCCCGGACCCGGACCTTATGGCTACACCTTC. The J gene is TRBJ1-2, the V gene TRBV6-5, with D unresolved. Per the germline V gene, CDR1 is MNHEY and CDR2 is SVGAGI. This CDR3 is 16 amino acids long. V was trimmed by 4 bases and J by 5 bases, leaving 20 bases between them.

The chain employs TRBV20-1 and TRBJ1-1; 10 bases agree with TRBD1. V lost 7 bases, J lost 5 bases, and 25 bases stayed unmatched. The CDR3 spans 19 residues. The germline CDR1 and CDR2 sequences are DFQATT and SNEGSKA (reference sequence). The CDR3 spells CSVLLHSVAGTGVGTEAFF. The DNA of the CDR3 is TGCAGTGTCTTGTTGCACTCGGTTGCCGGGACAGGGGTAGGGACTGAAGCTTTCTTT.

The rearrangement uses TRBV6-5 and TRBJ1-5; no clear D gene. In germline, CDR1 is MNHEY, CDR2 SVGAGI. The CDR3 has 13 residues. V lost 2 bases to trimming and J lost 5 bases, with 7 bases between them. The CDR3 here is CASSYALDQPQHF. CDR3 bases: TGTGCCAGCAGTTACGCCCTTGATCAGCCCCAGCATTTT.

Ten or more counts support this clonotype. The CDR3 nucleotides are TGTGCCAGCAGTAGAGCAGGGGCCAAAAACATTCAGTACTTC. Its protein product is CASSRAGAKNIQYF. The chain recombines TRBV14 with TRBJ2-4, with D perhaps matching TRBD1 (5 bases). The ends were cut back, 6 bases at V and 1 base at J, with 10 bases in the middle. Germline assignment: CDR1 SGHDN and CDR2 FVKESK. The CDR3 covers 14 residues.

This clonotype has a count of ten or more. J is TRBJ2-2 and V is TRBV12-3 or TRBV12-4; D is undetermined. Trimming removed 6 bases at V and 1 base at J, with 9 bases between. This CDR3 has 14 residues. CDR3 sequence (DNA): TGTGCCAGCAGATTGCCCCAGAACACCGGGGAGCTGTTTTTT. Its protein product is CASRLPQNTGELFF.

Many counts were recorded for this clonotype. The chain couples TRBV12-3 or TRBV12-4 to TRBJ1-1; TRBD1 aligns across 7 bases. This CDR3 has 14 amino acids. V was clipped by 6 bases and J by 4 bases; unmatched bases: 8. CDR3 sequence reads: CASRPYRGPTEAFF. The DNA for the CDR3 is TGTGCCAGCAGACCCTACAGGGGACCCACTGAAGCTTTCTTT.

The chain links TRBV20-1 to TRBJ1-1, with D unclear. The CDR3 is 16 amino acids. Germline CDR1 reads DFQATT; CDR2 reads SNEGSKA (reference sequence). V dropped 0 bases and J dropped 0 bases, with 14 bases sitting between them. CDR3 loop: CSARDGRMRMNTEAFF. In nucleotides, the CDR3 is TGCAGTGCTAGAGATGGACGGATGAGAATGAACACTGAAGCTTTCTTT.